This TCR beta chain was recorded in a study of Ad26.COV2.S vaccination and SARS-CoV-2 variants. V was pared by 1 base and J by 3 bases, with 5 bases of the junction left unmatched. The CDR3 sequence is 16 residues long. Per the germline V gene, CDR1 is SGHNT and CDR2 is YENEEA. Regarding treatment: some 19 received Ad26.COV2.S at low or high dose, single or two shots; about 5 received placebo; per-sample allocation not given. On day 63 after the first injection, vaccine and placebo recipients gave samples. The table came from immunoSEQ multiplex PCR; TCRdb's copy has only in-frame clones and leaves some out. The data show hundreds of thousands of clones, with roughly 91% seen just once and about 3% held by the top ten.

The TCR was taken from a person aged 18-60 years who received the Ad26.COV2.S COVID-19 vaccine or a placebo. The starting material was peripheral blood, obtained in a trial of Ad26.COV2.S vaccine versus placebo. The chain has TRBV11-3 and TRBJ1-1, with 10 bases identical to TRBD1. CDR3 nucleotide sequence: TGTGCCAGCAGCTTAGGCACCGGGACAGGGGACACTGAAGCTTTCTTT. Amino acid sequence: CASSLGTGTGDTEAFF.